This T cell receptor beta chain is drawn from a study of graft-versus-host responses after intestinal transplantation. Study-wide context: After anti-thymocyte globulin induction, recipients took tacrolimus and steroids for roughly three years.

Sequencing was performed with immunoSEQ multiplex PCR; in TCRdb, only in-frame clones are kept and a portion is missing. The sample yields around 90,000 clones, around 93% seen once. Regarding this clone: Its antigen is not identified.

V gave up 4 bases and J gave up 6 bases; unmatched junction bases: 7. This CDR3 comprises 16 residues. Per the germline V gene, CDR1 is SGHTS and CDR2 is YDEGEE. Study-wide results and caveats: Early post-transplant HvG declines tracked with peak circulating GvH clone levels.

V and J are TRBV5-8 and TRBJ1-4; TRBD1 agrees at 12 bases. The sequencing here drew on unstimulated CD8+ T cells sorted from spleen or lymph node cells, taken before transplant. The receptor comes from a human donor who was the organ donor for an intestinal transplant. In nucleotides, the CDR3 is TGTGCCAGCAGCATGGGACAGGGGGCCTTCCATGAAAAACTGTTTTTT. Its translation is CASSMGQGAFHEKLFF.